The text below deals with one T cell receptor beta chain. The antigen is undetermined. The data were obtained in a study of cytomegalovirus exposure and HLA in healthy donors. Study context: An earlier analysis identified 117 million unique TCR beta sequences in 150 million to 200 million T cells. Whole-study findings and limits: 87-base-pair reads could not separate some V segments, including TRBV6-2 and TRBV6-3.

The ends lost 5 bases at V and 3 bases at J; junction bases unmatched: 2. The germline gives CDR1 SEHNR, CDR2 FQNEAQ (reference sequence). This CDR3 region has 14 residues. In the PCR, 60 Vbeta and 13 Jbeta primers were used. Sequencing used immunoSEQ multiplex PCR; TCRdb keeps in-frame clones, though not all of them. The table includes 74,000 or so clones, 65% to 70% detected once. This receptor was obtained from a woman aged 30 to 39 in good health and CMV-seronegative. This chain connects TRBV7-9 to TRBJ2-2; TRBD1 agrees at 8 bases. The sequenced material came from PBMCs. The CDR3 sequence is CASSQQGDTGELFF. The CDR3 DNA reads as TGTGCCAGCAGCCAACAGGGGGACACCGGGGAGCTGTTTTTT.